These 32 T cell receptor beta chains share one sample of origin, sequenced in a study of blood T cell repertoires in COVID-19 (TCRdb year 2020). Libraries came from the immunoSEQ multiplex PCR assay. In TCRdb, the immuneACCESS table is reduced to in-frame sequences with V and J assigned. These tables do not hold every clone; where another copy was compared, an unresolved V gene accounts for under half, and the others remain unexplained. This sample comprises approximately 210,000 clones, about four fifths of them detected only once. Together, the top ten hold roughly 3.5% of the sample. The specimen was PBMCs or T cells enriched from blood (not recorded which). The receptors were gathered from a woman between 55 and 75 years old who had recovered from COVID-19.

The gene calls are TRBV11-2 and TRBJ1-1; TRBD1 matches at 9 bases. The CDR3 consists of 15 residues. The germline CDR1 and CDR2 sequences are SGHAT and FQNNGV. Losses at the gene ends were 3 bases for V and 1 base for J; bases not matched to a gene: 3. The CDR3, as DNA: TGTGCCAGCAGCTTCGACAGGGGGAAGAACACTGAAGCTTTCTTT. This translates into CASSFDRGKNTEAFF.

The chain combines TRBV6-5 with TRBJ2-3; 11 bases fit TRBD2. CDR3 size: 15 residues. The V gene's germline CDR1 is MNHEY and CDR2 SVGAGI. J lost 2 bases, V lost 6 bases, and 4 bases had no gene match. The CDR3 sequence: CASRMGLAVTDTQYF. The CDR3 region has the DNA TGTGCCAGCAGGATGGGACTAGCGGTCACAGATACGCAGTATTTT.

This chain links TRBV19 with TRBJ1-5; D might be TRBD1 (5 bases). The CDR3 totals 14 residues. V was cut by 3 bases and J by 5 bases, with 11 bases left in between. The germline V gene has CDR1 LNHDA and CDR2 SQIVND (reference sequence). CDR3 amino acids: CASSMMGGDQPQHF. The CDR3 DNA follows: TGTGCCAGTAGTATGATGGGGGGGGATCAGCCCCAGCATTTT. The complete variable domain, with remaining parts taken from reference TRBV19 and TRBJ1-5, reads DGGITQSPKYLFRKEGQNVTLSCEQNLNHDAMYWYRQDPGQGLRLIYYSQIVNDFQKGDIAEGYSVSREKKESFPLTVTSAQKNPTAFYLCASSMMGGDQPQHFGDGTRLSIL.

The sample holds one count of this clone. The chain combines TRBV12-3 or TRBV12-4 with TRBJ2-2, with D perhaps matching TRBD1 (5 bases). This CDR3 is built from 11 residues. Trimming removed 5 bases from V and 7 bases from J, with 5 bases in between. Here the CDR3 reads CASSRGGELFF. CDR3 DNA sequence: TGTGCCAGCAGTAGGGGCGGGGAGCTGTTTTTT.

This chain joins TRBV9 and TRBJ1-2; D gene unclear. CDR3 length: 14 residues. The V gene lost 5 bases and the J gene lost 1 base, with 12 bases spanning the gap. The germline V gene has CDR1 SGDLS and CDR2 YYNGEE. CDR3 nucleotides: TGTGCCAGCAGTGCCAGGTCAGATAACTATGGCTACACCTTC. Translating gives CASSARSDNYGYTF.

This rearrangement joins TRBV15 to TRBJ2-3; 8 bases agree with TRBD1. V was pared by 5 bases and J by 10 bases, with 11 bases of the junction left unmatched. This CDR3 is built from 14 residues. From germline, CDR1 is LNHNV and CDR2 YYDKDF (reference sequence). DNA for the CDR3: TGTGCCACCAGCGCCACTCCGGGACAGGTGCCGCAGTATTTT. Encoded protein: CATSATPGQVPQYF.

The V and J genes are TRBV7-2 and TRBJ2-5, with 9 bases lining up with TRBD2. Germline trimming cut 3 bases from V and 4 bases from J; bases unmatched to any gene: 6. CDR1 is SGHTA, CDR2 FQGNSA, per germline. The CDR3 consists of 15 residues. The CDR3 region is CASSFHLLAGETQYF. The CDR3 DNA sequence: TGTGCCAGCAGCTTCCATTTACTAGCGGGAGAGACCCAGTACTTC.

The chain has TRBV5-1 and TRBJ1-6; weak D call: TRBD1 (5 bases). V dropped 6 bases and J dropped 9 bases, with 16 bases sitting between them. Per the germline V gene, CDR1 is SGHRS and CDR2 is YFSETQ. There are 14 residues in the CDR3. CDR3 DNA sequence: TGCGCCAGCAAGGAGGGGATGTATGGTTCACCCCTCCACTTT. It codes for CASKEGMYGSPLHF.

The chain carries TRBV5-4 and TRBJ1-2, with D possibly being TRBD1 (5 bases). This CDR3 is built from 14 residues. Germline lookup yields CDR1 SGHNT and CDR2 YYREEE (reference sequence). Trimming took off 5 bases at V and 5 bases at J, with 16 bases between the two ends. The CDR3 region has the DNA TGTGCCAGCAGTTGGTCGGGGGGAACTTATGGCTACACCTTC. It yields the protein CASSWSGGTYGYTF.

The CDR3 loop is CASRTGTGAINEQFF. CDR3 DNA: TGTGCCAGCAGAACCGGGACAGGGGCGATCAATGAGCAGTTCTTC. V and J are TRBV2 and TRBJ2-1; TRBD1 aligns across 10 bases. The germline CDR1 and CDR2 sequences are SNHLY and FYNNEI. V shed 6 bases, J shed 6 bases, and the junction held 8 bases outside the gene matches. The length of the CDR3 is 15 residues.

The chain is built from TRBV25-1 and TRBJ2-5; no definite D call. Trimming stripped 3 bases from V and 5 bases from J, with 13 bases between. Germline CDR1 reads MGHDK; CDR2 reads SYGVNS. There are 14 residues in the CDR3. The CDR3 DNA reads TGTGCCAGCAGTGATGGAGTGCCAAGTGAGACCCAGTACTTC. This gives the protein CASSDGVPSETQYF. Full variable domain (outside the CDR3, taken from reference TRBV25-1 and TRBJ2-5): EADIYQTPRYLVIGTGKKITLECSQTMGHDKMYWYQQDPGMELHLIHYSYGVNSTEKGDLSSESTVSRIRTEHFPLTLESARPSHTSQYLCASSDGVPSETQYFGPGTRLLVL.

The chain is built from TRBV19 and TRBJ1-1; perhaps TRBD1 as D (6 bases). The CDR3 runs to 15 residues. Germline V gene data show CDR1 as LNHDA and CDR2 as SQIVND (reference sequence). Trimming took off 2 bases at V and 0 bases at J, with 10 bases between the two ends. The CDR3 protein is CASSITGLLNTEAFF. The CDR3, as DNA: TGTGCCAGTAGTATAACAGGGCTCTTGAACACTGAAGCTTTCTTT.

The gene calls are TRBV6-5 and TRBJ2-7; 7 positions agree with TRBD1. V lost 10 bases to trimming and J lost 3 bases; unmatched junction nucleotides: 15. The V gene's germline CDR1 is MNHEY and CDR2 SVGAGI. The CDR3 loop spans 15 amino acids. As DNA, the CDR3 is TGTGCCATCCTAAGTTTGAGGGGGCTCAACTACGAGCAGTACTTC. It yields the protein CAILSLRGLNYEQYF.

This clone was observed a single time. The V gene is TRBV7-3, the J gene TRBJ1-1; D uncertain. The CDR3 covers 16 residues. V shed 5 bases and J shed 1 base, with 17 bases lying between them. From germline, CDR1 is SGHTA and CDR2 FQGTGA. As DNA, the CDR3 is TGTGCCAGCAGCCCGAGGGCGGGATTGGGGAACACTGAAGCTTTCTTT. Translation: CASSPRAGLGNTEAFF.

This rearrangement joins TRBV7-2 to TRBJ2-1, with D possibly being TRBD1 (5 bases). The CDR3 has 13 amino acids. The V end was cut by 8 bases, the J end by 1 base, with 9 bases between. The V gene's germline CDR1 is SGHTA and CDR2 FQGNSA. The CDR3 spells CASLRDSYNEQFF. CDR3 nucleotide sequence: TGTGCCAGCCTCAGGGATTCCTACAATGAGCAGTTCTTC.

The rearrangement uses TRBV6-4 and TRBJ2-2; TRBD2 agrees at 7 bases. CDR3 length: 14 residues. The J segment lost 4 bases and the V segment lost 6 bases, leaving 5 bases of the junction unmatched. Germline V CDR1 and CDR2: MRHNA, SNTAGT. CDR3 protein: CASRPREVTGELFF. The CDR3 bases are TGTGCCAGCAGGCCTCGGGAGGTCACCGGGGAGCTGTTTTTT.

The genes are TRBV6-6 and TRBJ1-2, with unresolved D. The germline V gene has CDR1 MNHNY and CDR2 SVGAGI (reference sequence). Trimming left V 8 bases short and J 2 bases short, with 9 bases between. The CDR3 is made up of 12 amino acids. The CDR3 sequence: CASAILNYGYTF. CDR3 in DNA: TGTGCCAGCGCAATCCTAAACTATGGCTACACCTTC.

The chain carries TRBV19 and TRBJ1-2; D is possibly TRBD1 (6 bases). The ends were cut back, 6 bases at V and 4 bases at J, with 9 bases in the middle. The CDR3 spans 12 residues. Germline loops: CDR1 LNHDA, CDR2 SQIVND (reference sequence). The CDR3 sequence: CASRDSFYGYTF. In nucleotides, the CDR3 is TGTGCCAGTAGGGACAGCTTCTATGGCTACACCTTC.

This rearrangement joins TRBV7-9 to TRBJ1-2; 11 bases agree with TRBD1. Trimming took 5 bases from V and 4 from J; bases not matched to a gene: 3. CDR1 is SEHNR, CDR2 FQNEAQ, per germline (reference sequence). The CDR3 loop spans 14 amino acids. The DNA of the CDR3 is TGTGCCAGCAGCGCAGGACAGGGGGCCTATGGCTACACCTTC. As protein: CASSAGQGAYGYTF. Variable domain in full (rest from reference TRBV7-9 and TRBJ1-2): DTGVSQNPRHKITKRGQNVTFRCDPISEHNRLYWYRQTLGQGPEFLTYFQNEAQLEKSRLLSDRFSAERPKGSFSTLEIQRTEQGDSAMYLCASSAGQGAYGYTFGSGTRLTVV.

This chain links TRBV24-1 with TRBJ2-2, with D maybe TRBD1 (5 bases). Trimming shortened V by 9 bases and J by 2 bases, and 9 bases separated the two germline ends. The CDR3 has 13 amino acids. CDR1 and CDR2 from the germline V gene are KGHDR and SFDVKD. CDR3 in amino acids: CATGATNTGELFF. DNA of the CDR3: TGTGCCACCGGGGCGACCAACACCGGGGAGCTGTTTTTT.

This clone was recorded a few times. V usage is TRBV27 and J usage is TRBJ2-6; D may be TRBD2 (6 bases). The CDR3 is 19 residues long. CDR1 MNHEY and CDR2 SMNVEV come from the germline V gene (reference sequence). V was trimmed by 3 bases and J by 0 bases, leaving 18 bases between them. The CDR3 nucleotides read TGTGCCAGCAGTTTTAGGTTGGGACTCCCGAGCTCTGGGGCCAACGTCCTGACTTTC. It specifies CASSFRLGLPSSGANVLTF.

This rearrangement joins TRBV5-1 to TRBJ2-3; 12 bases fit TRBD1. CDR3 length: 17 amino acids. CDR1 is SGHRS, CDR2 YFSETQ, per germline. Losses at the gene ends were 4 bases for V and 0 bases for J; bases not matched to a gene: 6. The CDR3 bases are TGCGCCAGCAGCCAGGGACAGGGGGCGAGGAGCACAGATACGCAGTATTTT. It is translated as CASSQGQGARSTDTQYF.

V and J are TRBV7-2 and TRBJ1-4; 7 bases are a match to TRBD1. Trimming at V came to 0 bases and at J to 6 bases, leaving 4 bases not matched to a gene. The CDR3 covers 15 residues. CDR1 SGHTA and CDR2 FQGNSA come from the germline V gene. CDR3 amino acids: CASSLARGLHEKLFF. The CDR3 nucleotides read TGTGCCAGCAGCTTAGCGAGGGGGCTTCATGAAAAACTGTTTTTT.

This chain connects TRBV4-1 to TRBJ2-1; tentative D call: TRBD1 (6 bases). CDR3 length: 15 residues. Trimming removed 4 bases at V and 6 bases at J, with 16 bases between. Per germline, CDR1 MGHRA and CDR2 YSYEKL. This CDR3 reads CASSPGVRTANEQFF. The CDR3 DNA reads TGCGCCAGCAGCCCGGGCGTACGGACAGCCAATGAGCAGTTCTTC.

The genes are TRBV6-5 and TRBJ1-1; the D gene is possibly TRBD1 (5 bases). The CDR3 is made up of 13 amino acids. V lost 4 bases to trimming and J lost 1 base, with 7 bases between them. CDR1 is MNHEY, CDR2 SVGAGI, per germline. This CDR3 reads CASSSGANTEAFF. The CDR3 nucleotides are TGTGCCAGCAGTTCTGGGGCGAACACTGAAGCTTTCTTT.

The CDR3 DNA sequence: TGTGCCAGCAGCCCCGGAGGACAGGGCAGAGAAAAACTGTTTTTT. It yields the protein CASSPGGQGREKLFF. V usage is TRBV7-2 and J usage is TRBJ1-4; 8 bases match TRBD1. The germline gives CDR1 SGHTA, CDR2 FQGNSA. The V segment lost 5 bases and the J segment 8 bases; nucleotides outside the gene matches: 10. The CDR3 covers 15 residues.

This chain uses TRBV5-4 with TRBJ2-3; maybe TRBD2 (5 bases). Trimming left V 4 bases short and J 0 bases short, with 18 bases between. The length of the CDR3 is 17 residues. Germline CDR1 is SGHNT and CDR2 is YYREEE (reference sequence). This CDR3 reads CASSTTRIKLSTDTQYF. The CDR3 DNA follows: TGTGCCAGCAGCACTACTAGGATAAAACTAAGCACAGATACGCAGTATTTT.

This clone was detected only once. CDR3 loop: CATSRVPGWNIQYF. The CDR3 DNA reads as TGTGCCACCAGCAGAGTTCCGGGGTGGAACATTCAGTACTTC. The genes are TRBV15 and TRBJ2-4; the D gene is possibly TRBD2 (5 bases). The V gene's germline CDR1 is LNHNV and CDR2 YYDKDF (reference sequence). Trimming removed 1 base from V and 7 bases from J, with 11 bases in between. There are 14 residues in the CDR3.

The chain employs TRBV7-9 and TRBJ1-1; the match to TRBD1 covers 9 bases. Germline trimming cut 7 bases from V and 3 bases from J; bases unmatched to any gene: 6. CDR1 and CDR2 from the germline V gene are SEHNR and FQNEAQ (reference sequence). There are 14 residues in the CDR3. CDR3 DNA: TGTGCCAGCACCTTGGGACAGGGAGACACTGAAGCTTTCTTT. It encodes CASTLGQGDTEAFF.

The table lists this clone with a few counts. The rearrangement links TRBV7-3 to TRBJ1-6; TRBD1 is a possible D gene (6 bases). Germline CDR1 is SGHTA and CDR2 is FQGTGA. This CDR3 contains 16 residues. Trimming shortened V by 1 base and J by 6 bases, and 13 bases separated the two germline ends. CDR3 region: CASSLRGGGSNSPLHF. The CDR3 bases are TGTGCCAGCAGCTTAAGGGGGGGCGGATCTAATTCACCCCTCCACTTT.

The gene calls are TRBV5-1 and TRBJ2-1, with TRBD1 as a possible D gene (6 bases). The CDR3 consists of 16 residues. Per germline, CDR1 SGHRS and CDR2 YFSETQ. The germline V and J ends were trimmed by 3 bases and 1 base, with 14 bases remaining between them. CDR3 region: CASSSAGTLSYNEQFF. CDR3 sequence (DNA): TGCGCCAGCAGCTCCGCCGGGACACTTTCCTACAATGAGCAGTTCTTC. Full variable domain (missing parts from reference TRBV5-1 and TRBJ2-1): KAGVTQTPRYLIKTRGQQVTLSCSPISGHRSVSWYQQTPGQGLQFLFEYFSETQRNKGNFPGRFSGRQFSNSRSEMNVSTLELGDSALYLCASSSAGTLSYNEQFFGPGTRLTVL.

The gene calls are TRBV10-3 and TRBJ1-6; 11 positions match TRBD1. From germline, CDR1 is ENHRY and CDR2 SYGVKD. With V trimmed by 5 bases and J by 5 bases, 8 bases remained unmatched. This CDR3 has 17 amino acids. CDR3 loop: CAISRSGQGADNSPLHF. The CDR3 DNA reads as TGTGCCATCAGTCGAAGTGGACAGGGGGCCGATAATTCACCCCTCCACTTT.